This T cell receptor beta chain was sequenced during a study of blood T cell repertoires in COVID-19. Study-level background: Whether acute or convalescent, the COVID-19 samples came from the United States, Italy and Spain. Sources were T cells, B-cell-depleted T cells, or PBMCs; the material itself was cDNA or gDNA.

The germline gives CDR1 KGHDR, CDR2 SFDVKD. Deletions cut 5 bases from V and 0 bases from J, with 15 bases between. This CDR3 spans 17 amino acids. Seattle patients were enrolled while actively infected and followed longitudinally. Original data processing: Amplifying reference gene primers gave estimates of nucleated cell counts. Profiling relied on immunoSEQ multiplex PCR, and the TCRdb table lists in-frame clones only, not all of them. Clone size and V and J calls were adopted from that table, with D and trimming inferred from the DNA. The sample lists over 400,000 clones; roughly 91% were seen once.

The gene calls are TRBV24-1 and TRBJ2-2; tentative D call: TRBD2 (6 bases). The receptor was derived from a woman aged 50 to 65 with COVID-19, enrolled during active disease. The specimen sequenced was peripheral blood. The CDR3 loop is CATSGGAAMSNTGELFF. In DNA, the CDR3 is TGTGCCACCAGTGGCGGGGCAGCGATGTCGAACACCGGGGAGCTGTTTTTT.